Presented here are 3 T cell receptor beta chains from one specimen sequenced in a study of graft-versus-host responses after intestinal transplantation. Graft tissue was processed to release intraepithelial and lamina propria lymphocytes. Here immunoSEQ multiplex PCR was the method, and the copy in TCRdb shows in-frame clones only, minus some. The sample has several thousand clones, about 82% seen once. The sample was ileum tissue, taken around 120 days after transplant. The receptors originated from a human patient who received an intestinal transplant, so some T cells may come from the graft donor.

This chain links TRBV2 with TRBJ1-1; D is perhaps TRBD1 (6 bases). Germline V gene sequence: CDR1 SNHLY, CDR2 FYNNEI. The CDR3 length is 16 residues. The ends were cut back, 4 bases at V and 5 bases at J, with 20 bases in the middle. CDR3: CASSGVWVGAGTEAFF. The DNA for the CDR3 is TGTGCCAGCAGTGGAGTGTGGGTGGGGGCGGGAACTGAAGCTTTCTTT. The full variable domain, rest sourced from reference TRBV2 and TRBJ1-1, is EPEVTQTPSHQVTQMGQEVILRCVPISNHLYFYWYRQILGQKVEFLVSFYNNEISEKSEIFDDQFSVERPDGSNFTLKIRSTKLEDSAMYFCASSGVWVGAGTEAFFGQGTRLTVV.

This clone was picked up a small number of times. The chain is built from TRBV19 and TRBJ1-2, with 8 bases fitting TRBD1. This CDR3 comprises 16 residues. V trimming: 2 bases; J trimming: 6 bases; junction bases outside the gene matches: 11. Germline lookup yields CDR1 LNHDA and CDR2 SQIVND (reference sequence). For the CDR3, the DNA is TGTGCCAGTAGTATACCCACCAACAGGGGGACTAATGGCTACACCTTC. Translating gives CASSIPTNRGTNGYTF.

The CDR3 bases are TGTGCCAGCAGAATAGACAGGGGAGGGGGTTCACCCCTCCACTTT. This gives the protein CASRIDRGGGSPLHF. The V call is TRBV2, the J call TRBJ1-6; 8 bases align to TRBD1. The CDR3 loop spans 15 amino acids. V lost 6 bases to trimming and J lost 9 bases; unmatched junction nucleotides: 10. The germline CDR1 and CDR2 sequences are SNHLY and FYNNEI.